This T cell receptor beta chain is drawn from a study of blood T cell repertoires in COVID-19. Sequencing used immunoSEQ multiplex PCR; TCRdb keeps in-frame clones, though not all of them. The repertoire holds tens of thousands of clones, with about four fifths as singletons. Germline V gene data show CDR1 as MNHEY and CDR2 as SVGAGI. V gave up 8 bases and J gave up 5 bases, with 11 bases separating them. This CDR3 comprises 12 residues. The clonotype comes from a woman over 75 with acute or convalescent COVID-19. The sample was peripheral blood. This chain uses TRBV6-5 with TRBJ2-3, with D maybe TRBD2 (5 bases). CDR3 bases: TGTGCCAGCTACCCCGGGGTAGATACGCAGTATTTT. The encoded protein is CASYPGVDTQYF.